This section outlines one T cell receptor (beta chain) sequence together with its context. The entry originates in a study of cytomegalovirus exposure and HLA in healthy donors. Between the trimmed V and J ends, which lost 1 base and 2 bases, there was a span of 12 bases. This CDR3 has 15 amino acids. In germline, CDR1 is SGHVS, CDR2 FNYEAQ. Primers included in the PCR were 60 Vbeta and 13 Jbeta primers. Only in-frame clones appear in the TCRdb table, and some are missing; sequencing was by immunoSEQ multiplex PCR. This table has roughly 190,000 clones, 70% to 80% appearing once. The receptor's source is a woman in her 50s in good health and CMV-seronegative. Sequencing input: PBMCs. This chain uses TRBV7-6 with TRBJ2-7; TRBD1 is a possible D gene (6 bases). CDR3 loop: CASSLGQGKPYEQYF. CDR3 nucleotides: TGTGCCAGCAGCTTAGGGCAGGGGAAGCCCTACGAGCAGTACTTC. Full variable domain (missing parts from reference TRBV7-6 and TRBJ2-7): GAGVSQSPRYKVTKRGQDVALRCDPISGHVSLYWYRQALGQGPEFLTYFNYEAQQDKSGLPNDRFSAERPEGSISTLTIQRTEQRDSAMYRCASSLGQGKPYEQYFGPGTRLTVT.